The 18 T cell receptor beta chains in this list originate from one sample, sequenced in a study of blood T cell repertoires in COVID-19. Assay: immunoSEQ multiplex PCR; the TCRdb copy retains only in-frame clones and omits some. The sample yields over 120,000 clones, 88% seen once. The source material was peripheral blood. The receptors shown here come from an older man with acute or convalescent COVID-19.

The chain combines TRBV4-2 with TRBJ1-1, with D possibly matching TRBD1 (6 bases). The V end was cut by 0 bases, the J end by 0 bases, with 23 bases between. CDR1 is LGHNA, CDR2 YNFKEQ, per germline. This CDR3 is built from 20 residues. CDR3 in amino acids: CASSQDHSPGVWGMNTEAFF. CDR3 in DNA: TGTGCCAGCAGCCAAGATCATTCGCCAGGGGTCTGGGGCATGAACACTGAAGCTTTCTTT.

The genes are TRBV12-3 or TRBV12-4 and TRBJ2-7; D is possibly TRBD1 (5 bases). The CDR3 loop spans 12 amino acids. With 1 base removed from V and 6 bases from J, the gap between germline ends came to 7 bases. This CDR3 reads CASSLEGSEQYF. CDR3 nucleotides: TGTGCCAGCAGTTTAGAGGGGTCCGAGCAGTACTTC.

J is TRBJ2-1 and V is TRBV11-2, with 9 bases matching TRBD1. In germline, CDR1 is SGHAT, CDR2 FQNNGV. The length of the CDR3 is 15 residues. V shed 6 bases, J shed 9 bases, and the junction held 12 bases outside the gene matches. CDR3 loop: CASRDPGTGSSEQFF. Here the CDR3 DNA reads TGTGCCAGCAGGGATCCGGGGACAGGGTCTTCTGAGCAGTTCTTC. The variable domain in full, completed from reference TRBV11-2 and TRBJ2-1, reads EAGVAQSPRYKIIEKRQSVAFWCNPISGHATLYWYQQILGQGPKLLIQFQNNGVVDDSQLPKDRFSAERLKGVDSTLKIQPAKLEDSAVYLCASRDPGTGSSEQFFGPGTRLTVL.

The chain combines TRBV5-1 with TRBJ2-5; 11 bases align to TRBD2. The germline CDR1 and CDR2 sequences are SGHRS and YFSETQ. V shed 5 bases, J shed 4 bases, and the junction held 7 bases outside the gene matches. The CDR3 loop spans 15 amino acids. CDR3 loop: CASRVSGLAVETQYF. CDR3 coding DNA: TGCGCCAGCAGGGTGTCGGGACTAGCGGTAGAGACCCAGTACTTC.

On this clone: The same CDR3 also results from other DNA sequences found in this sample. The V call is TRBV5-1, the J call TRBJ2-5; the match to TRBD2 covers 7 bases. Germline values: CDR1 SGHRS, CDR2 YFSETQ. Trimming cost V 0 bases and J 5 bases; bases outside gene matches: 4. The CDR3 sequence is 14 residues long. The CDR3 loop is CASSLGQGGETQYF. In DNA form, the CDR3 reads TGCGCCAGCAGCTTGGGGCAGGGAGGGGAGACCCAGTACTTC.

The V and J genes are TRBV5-5 and TRBJ1-1, with TRBD1 matching 9 bases. The CDR3 has 14 amino acids. Trimming at V came to 0 bases and at J to 10 bases, leaving 7 bases not matched to a gene. CDR1 SGHKS and CDR2 YYEKEE come from the germline V gene (reference sequence). The CDR3 is CASSLVGQGTAAFF. CDR3 bases: TGTGCCAGCAGCTTGGTTGGACAGGGGACGGCAGCTTTCTTT.

In this sample, this clone turned up once. This chain joins TRBV19 and TRBJ2-2, with a tentative D call TRBD1 (6 bases). V was cut by 2 bases and J by 4 bases, with 14 bases left in between. From germline, CDR1 is LNHDA and CDR2 SQIVND (reference sequence). The CDR3 spans 16 residues. The chain's CDR3 is CASSIQDSVLTGELFF. CDR3 DNA: TGTGCCAGTAGTATACAGGACAGCGTTCTCACCGGGGAGCTGTTTTTT.

V is TRBV4-1 and J is TRBJ2-1, with a tentative D call TRBD1 (6 bases). Germline loops: CDR1 MGHRA, CDR2 YSYEKL. The CDR3 runs 16 residues. The V and J ends lost 4 bases and 0 bases respectively, with 13 bases between them. CDR3 nucleotide sequence: TGCGCCAGCAGCCGCTCCGGGACAAGCTCCTACAATGAGCAGTTCTTC. Translation: CASSRSGTSSYNEQFF.

In nucleotides, the CDR3 is TGTGCCAGCAGTCGGACAGTCACTGGAAACACCATATATTTT. Encoded protein: CASSRTVTGNTIYF. The chain joins TRBV27 to TRBJ1-3, with D possibly being TRBD1 (6 bases). The CDR3 contains 14 residues. Per the germline V gene, CDR1 is MNHEY and CDR2 is SMNVEV (reference sequence). V dropped 5 bases and J dropped 2 bases, with 10 bases sitting between them.

The J gene is TRBJ1-3, the V gene TRBV7-6; no definite D call. The CDR3 length is 14 residues. CDR1 is SGHVS and CDR2 is FNYEAQ in the germline V gene. The V gene lost 5 bases and the J gene lost 0 bases, with 8 bases spanning the gap. CDR3: CASSPGSSGNTIYF. Here the CDR3 DNA reads TGTGCCAGCAGCCCTGGTAGCTCTGGAAACACCATATATTTT.

This clone was found once. The genes are TRBV6-2 or TRBV6-3 and TRBJ2-1; D is possibly TRBD1 (5 bases). The ends were cut back, 0 bases at V and 3 bases at J, with 12 bases in the middle. Germline V lookup: CDR1 MNHEY, CDR2 SVGEGT. The CDR3 extends over 16 amino acids. CDR3 DNA sequence: TGTGCCAGCAGTTACTCGGGCCGACAGCTCTACAATGAGCAGTTCTTC. Protein product: CASSYSGRQLYNEQFF.

This clone was observed once. V usage is TRBV5-6 and J usage is TRBJ2-3; 8 positions match TRBD2. The V segment lost 4 bases and the J segment 8 bases; nucleotides outside the gene matches: 9. This CDR3 comprises 14 residues. The germline CDR1 and CDR2 sequences are SGHDT and YYEEEE. CDR3 residues: CASSPWTSSFTQYF. In DNA, the CDR3 is TGTGCCAGCAGCCCCTGGACTAGCTCTTTTACGCAGTATTTT.

The chain couples TRBV9 to TRBJ1-5; D unresolved. The CDR3 length is 13 residues. The germline V and J ends were trimmed by 0 bases and 6 bases, with 7 bases remaining between them. Per germline, CDR1 SGDLS and CDR2 YYNGEE. CDR3 in amino acids: CASSVDLSQPQHF. In nucleotides, the CDR3 is TGTGCCAGCAGCGTAGATCTTAGTCAGCCCCAGCATTTT. The full variable domain, rest sourced from reference TRBV9 and TRBJ1-5, is DSGVTQTPKHLITATGQRVTLRCSPRSGDLSVYWYQQSLDQGLQFLIQYYNGEERAKGNILERFSAQQFPDLHSELNLSSLELGDSALYFCASSVDLSQPQHFGDGTRLSIL.

The chain has TRBV29-1 and TRBJ2-7, with D perhaps matching TRBD2 (6 bases). The V gene lost 4 bases and the J gene lost 9 bases, with 13 bases spanning the gap. This CDR3 is built from 11 residues. Looked up from germline, CDR1 is SQVTM and CDR2 is ANQGSEA. The CDR3 DNA reads as TGCAGCGTTGGGAGGGGCGCCGGGCAGTACTTC. Its translation: CSVGRGAGQYF.

The rearrangement links TRBV25-1 to TRBJ1-5, with no clear D. This CDR3 region has 15 residues. Germline lookup yields CDR1 MGHDK and CDR2 SYGVNS. V was clipped by 4 bases and J by 3 bases, with 13 bases between them. The CDR3 DNA follows: TGTGCCAGCAGTGGGGAGGCAGGCTTCAATCAGCCCCAGCATTTT. Translating it yields CASSGEAGFNQPQHF. The whole variable domain, filled in from reference TRBV25-1 and TRBJ1-5, reads EADIYQTPRYLVIGTGKKITLECSQTMGHDKMYWYQQDPGMELHLIHYSYGVNSTEKGDLSSESTVSRIRTEHFPLTLESARPSHTSQYLCASSGEAGFNQPQHFGDGTRLSIL.

V is TRBV18 and J is TRBJ1-2, with 7 bases identical to TRBD1. The V gene end was trimmed by 3 bases and the J gene end by 3 bases; junction bases not matched to a gene: 4. CDR3 length equals 14 residues. In germline, CDR1 is KGHSH, CDR2 LQKENI. CDR3 coding DNA: TGTGCCAGCTCACCGGGGACAGTCGACTATGGCTACACCTTC. Translation: CASSPGTVDYGYTF.

The gene calls are TRBV10-2 and TRBJ1-2; 9 bases agree with TRBD1. Germline V gives CDR1 WSHSY, CDR2 SAAADI. V trimming: 6 bases; J trimming: 4 bases; junction bases outside the gene matches: 12. This CDR3 is 16 amino acids long. This chain's CDR3 is CASRTWTGVGGYGYTF. CDR3 in DNA: TGCGCCAGCAGAACATGGACAGGGGTTGGGGGCTATGGCTACACCTTC.

V gene TRBV19 combines with J gene TRBJ1-1, with TRBD1 matching 8 bases. From germline, CDR1 is LNHDA and CDR2 SQIVND (reference sequence). J gave up 8 bases and V 6 bases, and 8 bases lay outside the gene matches. CDR3 length: 13 residues. CDR3 nucleotides: TGTGCCAGTAGCATCTACGACAGGGGAGAAGCTTTCTTT. Protein product: CASSIYDRGEAFF.